Following are 24 T cell receptor beta chains from one sample sequenced in a study of cytomegalovirus exposure and HLA in healthy donors. Repertoires were generated with immunoSEQ multiplex PCR, while TCRdb's copy carries only in-frame clones and drops some. This sample has 120,000 or so clones; roughly 90% occur once, and the top ten carry approximately 2.1%. Sequenced input: PBMCs. The receptors shown here come from a woman under 30 in good health and CMV-seronegative.

The chain couples TRBV6-6 to TRBJ2-7; TRBD2 matches at 12 bases. This CDR3 region has 15 residues. J was trimmed by 3 bases and V by 6 bases; bases with no gene match: 6. Per the germline V gene, CDR1 is MNHNY and CDR2 is SVGAGI (reference sequence). The CDR3 region is CASRPTSGGVYEQYF. In DNA, the CDR3 is TGTGCCAGCAGACCGACTAGCGGGGGCGTCTACGAGCAGTACTTC.

The chain combines TRBV4-1 with TRBJ2-7; maybe TRBD2 (7 bases). V lost 4 bases and J 4 bases, leaving 11 bases between the germline ends. In germline, CDR1 is MGHRA, CDR2 YSYEKL. The CDR3 contains 13 residues. The CDR3 sequence: CASSPGGPYEQYF. CDR3 bases: TGCGCCAGCAGCCCCGGGGGGCCGTACGAGCAGTACTTC.

The table lists this clone with a count of one. V and J are TRBV6-5 and TRBJ2-2; possibly TRBD2 for D (6 bases). V lost 6 bases to trimming and J lost 6 bases, with 11 bases between them. CDR3 size: 13 residues. Germline assignment: CDR1 MNHEY and CDR2 SVGAGI. The CDR3 is CASRGLEAGELFF. The CDR3 DNA sequence: TGTGCCAGCAGGGGACTCGAAGCCGGGGAGCTGTTTTTT.

The CDR3 nucleotides read TGTGCCAGCAGTGACGGGCAGGGCAGTGGATCACCCCTCCACTTT. It codes for CASSDGQGSGSPLHF. The chain links TRBV6-4 to TRBJ1-6; possible D gene TRBD1, 5 bases. CDR3 length equals 15 residues. Trimming removed 2 bases from V and 10 bases from J, with 15 bases in between. Germline-derived CDR1 and CDR2 are MRHNA and SNTAGT.

This sequence joins TRBV28 and TRBJ2-7, with 7 positions matching TRBD1. Germline CDR1 MDHEN, CDR2 SYDVKM. J was trimmed by 0 bases and V by 5 bases; bases with no gene match: 10. The CDR3 contains 16 residues. Here the CDR3 reads CASSAPWTGFSYEQYF. CDR3 bases: TGTGCCAGCAGTGCTCCCTGGACAGGCTTCTCCTACGAGCAGTACTTC.

The chain joins TRBV30 to TRBJ2-3, with D maybe TRBD2 (6 bases). CDR3 size: 13 residues. Per germline, CDR1 GTSNPN and CDR2 SVGIG (reference sequence). V was shortened by 2 bases and J by 4 bases, with 10 bases between the two germline ends. CDR3 in amino acids: CAWSPRRADTQYF. CDR3 in DNA: TGTGCCTGGAGTCCCCGGAGGGCAGATACGCAGTATTTT.

V and J are TRBV13 and TRBJ2-7, with TRBD1 matching over 11 bases. The CDR3 runs to 15 residues. After removal of 4 bases from V and 4 bases from J, the junction contained 6 bases not matched to a gene. Germline lookup yields CDR1 PRHDT and CDR2 FYEKMQ (reference sequence). The CDR3, as DNA: TGTGCCAGCAGCTCACCGGGACAGGGGGAATACGAGCAGTACTTC. Encoded protein: CASSSPGQGEYEQYF.

V and J are TRBV4-3 and TRBJ1-2; D unresolved. V was trimmed by 0 bases and J by 5 bases, leaving 19 bases between them. CDR1 LGHNA and CDR2 YSLEER come from the germline V gene. The CDR3 runs 17 residues. The CDR3 DNA sequence: TGCGCCAGCAGCCAAGATTCCGGGCTACCGACGGGGTATGGCTACACCTTC. It is translated as CASSQDSGLPTGYGYTF.

In this sample, this clone turned up once. This sequence joins TRBV6-1 and TRBJ2-7; possible D gene TRBD1, 5 bases. V lost 9 bases and J lost 3, with 12 bases in between. The CDR3 loop spans 12 amino acids. Germline V gene sequence: CDR1 MNHNS, CDR2 SASEGT. For the CDR3, the DNA is TGTGCCAGTACAGGTCCCCACTACGAGCAGTACTTC. Translated: CASTGPHYEQYF.

V gene TRBV30 combines with J gene TRBJ2-3; 7 positions agree with TRBD2. Germline CDR1 reads GTSNPN; CDR2 reads SVGIG (reference sequence). The junction had 13 bases not matched to a gene; V was cut back by 6 bases and J by 4 bases. CDR3 length equals 15 residues. This CDR3 reads CACASGQLDADTQYF. In nucleotides, the CDR3 is TGTGCCTGCGCTAGCGGCCAACTGGACGCAGATACGCAGTATTTT.

The rearrangement links TRBV5-4 to TRBJ2-6; TRBD1 matches at 12 bases. This CDR3 is built from 18 residues. V gave up 0 bases and J gave up 4 bases; unmatched junction bases: 5. Germline CDR1 reads SGHNT; CDR2 reads YYREEE (reference sequence). The CDR3 bases are TGTGCCAGCAGCTTGGGGGACAGGGGGCGCCGAGGGGCCAACGTCCTGACTTTC. This sequence encodes CASSLGDRGRRGANVLTF.

The chain carries TRBV5-1 and TRBJ2-1; tentatively, D is TRBD2 (6 bases). Germline V gene sequence: CDR1 SGHRS, CDR2 YFSETQ. The CDR3 extends over 15 amino acids. Trimming removed 0 bases from V and 8 bases from J, with 15 bases in between. The CDR3: CASSLGRERFHEQFF. Written as DNA, the CDR3 is TGCGCCAGCAGCTTGGGCCGGGAGAGATTCCATGAGCAGTTCTTC. The full variable domain, completed using reference TRBV5-1 and TRBJ2-1, is KAGVTQTPRYLIKTRGQQVTLSCSPISGHRSVSWYQQTPGQGLQFLFEYFSETQRNKGNFPGRFSGRQFSNSRSEMNVSTLELGDSALYLCASSLGRERFHEQFFGPGTRLTVL.

The chain joins TRBV6-6 to TRBJ1-6; a possible D gene is TRBD1 (6 bases). The CDR3 has 15 amino acids. Trimming pared 4 bases from V and 7 bases from J, leaving 14 bases between. Germline assignment: CDR1 MNHNY and CDR2 SVGAGI (reference sequence). CDR3 region: CASSSNRDTNSPLHF. The CDR3 DNA follows: TGTGCCAGCAGTTCCAACAGGGATACAAATTCACCCCTCCACTTT.

The chain combines TRBV7-8 with TRBJ2-1; D is ambiguous. CDR1 and CDR2 (germline): SGHVS, FQNEAQ. The CDR3 spans 16 residues. The ends were cut back, 7 bases at V and 2 bases at J, with 18 bases in the middle. The CDR3 is CASTLRSDTAYNEQFF. In DNA, the CDR3 is TGTGCCAGCACCCTTAGGAGCGATACCGCCTACAATGAGCAGTTCTTC.

This chain uses TRBV11-3 with TRBJ2-3; D gene ambiguous. Germline CDR1 and CDR2: SGHNT and YENEEA. V was trimmed by 1 base and J by 0 bases, leaving 14 bases between them. There are 17 residues in the CDR3. Written as DNA, the CDR3 is TGTGCCAGCAGCTTAGGTTTACAGCCAGCTAGCACAGATACGCAGTATTTT. It is translated as CASSLGLQPASTDTQYF. Full variable domain (remainder filled in from reference TRBV11-3 and TRBJ2-3): EAGVVQSPRYKIIEKKQPVAFWCNPISGHNTLYWYLQNLGQGPELLIRYENEEAVDDSQLPKDRFSAERLKGVDSTLKIQPAELGDSAVYLCASSLGLQPASTDTQYFGPGTRLTVL.

The chain joins TRBV19 to TRBJ1-1; D gene ambiguous. The CDR3 has 15 amino acids. Trimming left V 6 bases short and J 1 base short, with 15 bases between. Per germline, CDR1 LNHDA and CDR2 SQIVND (reference sequence). CDR3 in DNA: TGTGCCAGTAGAGGTGCAAGGGAGGCGAACACTGAAGCTTTCTTT. It translates to CASRGAREANTEAFF.

This clone has more than one count but fewer than ten. The rearrangement uses TRBV19 and TRBJ1-6, with 7 bases aligning to TRBD1. Germline loops: CDR1 LNHDA, CDR2 SQIVND (reference sequence). The CDR3 consists of 14 residues. Losses at the gene ends were 10 bases for V and 14 bases for J; bases not matched to a gene: 17. The CDR3 loop is CATRTGRLIGSLHF. CDR3 nucleotide sequence: TGTGCCACCAGGACAGGACGGTTGATTGGGTCCCTCCACTTT.

This clone was observed a handful of times. The rearrangement joins TRBV19 to TRBJ1-2; no reliable D call. Germline CDR1 LNHDA, CDR2 SQIVND (reference sequence). V was cut by 5 bases and J by 5 bases, with 9 bases left in between. The CDR3 covers 12 residues. CDR3 sequence (DNA): TGTGCCAGTAGTCCCGTCGGGTATGGCTACACCTTC. Its protein product is CASSPVGYGYTF.

The chain has TRBV7-8 and TRBJ2-1; 14 bases align to TRBD2. CDR1 and CDR2 from the germline V gene are SGHVS and FQNEAQ. The CDR3 is 15 amino acids. The ends lost 1 base at V and 8 bases at J; junction bases unmatched: 1. The CDR3 spells CASSLGLAGGDEQFF. DNA for the CDR3: TGTGCCAGCAGCTTAGGACTAGCGGGAGGGGATGAGCAGTTCTTC.

The genes are TRBV7-9 and TRBJ1-2; D gene unclear. The CDR3 consists of 14 residues. Germline V gene data show CDR1 as SEHNR and CDR2 as FQNEAQ (reference sequence). Trimming cost V 3 bases and J 5 bases, with 13 bases left between them. The CDR3 loop is CASSFLPGVYGYTF. The CDR3 DNA is TGTGCCAGCAGCTTTTTGCCCGGTGTTTATGGCTACACCTTC.

The V call is TRBV5-5, the J call TRBJ1-6; D may be TRBD1 (5 bases). The V end was cut by 4 bases, the J end by 6 bases, with 20 bases between. Germline values: CDR1 SGHKS, CDR2 YYEKEE (reference sequence). The CDR3 has 17 amino acids. CDR3 sequence reads: CASSLGRGSQGNSPLHF. In DNA form, the CDR3 reads TGTGCCAGCAGCCTGGGACGGGGGTCGCAGGGTAATTCACCCCTCCACTTT.

This chain joins TRBV28 and TRBJ2-1; 9 bases fit TRBD2. This CDR3 has 15 amino acids. Germline V gives CDR1 MDHEN, CDR2 SYDVKM. V shed 1 base, J shed 7 bases, and the junction held 5 bases outside the gene matches. CDR3 coding DNA: TGTGCCAGCAGTTTATATGGCGGGGGGGCGAATGAGCAGTTCTTC. It yields the protein CASSLYGGGANEQFF. Based on the CDR3 plus reference TRBV28 and TRBJ2-1, the full variable domain is DVKVTQSSRYLVKRTGEKVFLECVQDMDHENMFWYRQDPGLGLRLIYFSYDVKMKEKGDIPEGYSVSREKKERFSLILESASTNQTSMYLCASSLYGGGANEQFFGPGTRLTVL.

The chain employs TRBV13 and TRBJ1-1, with TRBD1 matching 9 bases. The CDR3 runs to 14 residues. Losses at the gene ends were 1 base for V and 6 bases for J; bases not matched to a gene: 3. CDR1 PRHDT and CDR2 FYEKMQ come from the germline V gene (reference sequence). The CDR3 DNA sequence: TGTGCCAGCAGCTTAGAAGGACAGGGGCCTGAAGCTTTCTTT. Protein sequence: CASSLEGQGPEAFF.

This clone has just one count. The V gene is TRBV11-3, the J gene TRBJ2-7; 12 positions match TRBD1. This CDR3 region has 14 residues. With V trimmed by 3 bases and J by 5 bases, 2 bases remained unmatched. Germline lookup yields CDR1 SGHNT and CDR2 YENEEA. CDR3 residues: CASSFGTGGNEQYF. The CDR3 region has the DNA TGTGCCAGCAGCTTCGGGACAGGGGGCAACGAGCAGTACTTC.